Below, 28 T cell receptor beta chains from the same sample are listed, as sequenced in a study of vaccination and CD4 T cells after COVID-19. As for treatment: approximately 10-day PBMC culture with coronavirus spike peptide pools or control peptides (ViraFEST assay). Their antigen targets remain unknown. The assay that was used to sequence DNA from cultured CD4+ T cells was the Oncomine TCR Beta short-read assay. A single record per CDR3 protein comes from TCRdb applying MiXCR to the PCR reads. The sample holds 15,000 to 20,000 distinct CDR3 sequences; 38% are singletons and the top ten take around 12%. Input material: CD4+ T cells from blood, cultured in vitro. Source of these receptors: a human donor who had recovered from COVID-19.

There are a few counts of this clonotype. The rearrangement links TRBV18 to TRBJ2-5, with D possibly TRBD1 on 5 matching bases. Germline assignment: CDR1 KGHSH and CDR2 LQKENI. The CDR3 length is 13 residues. The V and J ends lost 3 bases and 5 bases respectively, with 10 bases between them. The CDR3 DNA is TGTGCCAGCTCACCTCAGGGTCGCGAGACCCAGTACTTC. Its protein is CASSPQGRETQYF.

This clonotype was counted a few times. The J gene is TRBJ2-6, the V gene TRBV30; D unclear. Germline CDR1 GTSNPN, CDR2 SVGIG (reference sequence). The CDR3 contains 14 residues. V was clipped by 3 bases and J by 5 bases, with 11 bases between them. The CDR3 loop is CAWRQMLRANVLTF. As DNA, the CDR3 is TGTGCCTGGAGGCAGATGTTACGGGCCAACGTCCTGACTTTC. Supplemented by reference TRBV30 and TRBJ2-6, the full variable domain reads SQTIHQWPATLVQPVGSPLSLECTVEGTSNPNLYWYRQAAGRGLQLLFYSVGIGQISSEVPQNLSASRPQDRQFILSSKKLLLSDSGFYLCAWRQMLRANVLTFGAGSRLTVL.

Only a few counts were recorded for this clonotype. The V and J genes are TRBV7-2 and TRBJ2-5; D call uncertain. Trimming left V 6 bases short and J 9 bases short, with 11 bases between. The length of the CDR3 is 11 residues. Germline CDR1 SGHTA, CDR2 FQGNSA. The CDR3 nucleotides read TGTGCCAGCAGTCAAGCTGCGTCCCAGTACTTC. Translation gives CASSQAASQYF.

V gene TRBV15 combines with J gene TRBJ1-4; the D is unclear. The CDR3 length is 16 residues. V lost 1 base to trimming and J lost 6 bases, with 15 bases between them. Per the germline V gene, CDR1 is LNHNV and CDR2 is YYDKDF (reference sequence). The CDR3: CATSRGLSRNDEKLFF. The CDR3 region has the DNA TGTGCCACCAGCAGAGGATTATCAAGGAACGATGAAAAACTGTTTTTT.

This chain uses TRBV30 with TRBJ2-7, with D perhaps TRBD2 (6 bases). The germline V gene encodes CDR1 GTSNPN and CDR2 SVGIG (reference sequence). The length of the CDR3 is 14 residues. V was shortened by 5 bases and J by 6 bases, with 20 bases between the two germline ends. The CDR3 loop is CAWGPPGVKVEQYF. CDR3 DNA sequence: TGTGCCTGGGGGCCCCCGGGGGTCAAAGTCGAGCAGTACTTC.

This clonotype was seen a handful of times. The chain links TRBV7-2 to TRBJ1-2; perhaps TRBD1 as D (6 bases). Germline-derived CDR1 and CDR2 are SGHTA and FQGNSA. The V end was cut by 5 bases, the J end by 8 bases, with 15 bases between. The CDR3 is 13 residues long. The CDR3 protein is CASSHRQDWGYTF. In DNA, the CDR3 is TGTGCCAGCAGCCATCGACAGGACTGGGGCTACACCTTC.

The chain couples TRBV6-1 to TRBJ1-1; a possible D gene is TRBD1 (5 bases). V was cut by 6 bases and J by 2 bases, with 13 bases left in between. The CDR3 covers 14 residues. Germline V gene data show CDR1 as MNHNS and CDR2 as SASEGT. The CDR3 DNA reads as TGTGCCAGCAGGCAACACAGGAAAAACACTGAAGCTTTCTTT. Its translation: CASRQHRKNTEAFF.

The chain links TRBV28 to TRBJ2-5, with TRBD2 identical over 8 bases. This CDR3 is 13 amino acids long. Per germline, CDR1 MDHEN and CDR2 SYDVKM. The V segment lost 10 bases and the J segment 5 bases; nucleotides outside the gene matches: 9. CDR3 amino acids: CATEREWGETQYF. CDR3 bases: TGTGCCACCGAGCGGGAGTGGGGGGAGACCCAGTACTTC.

This clonotype was observed a few times. The chain recombines TRBV7-9 with TRBJ1-1, with unresolved D. V was trimmed by 6 bases and J by 4 bases, leaving 12 bases between them. Germline V CDR1 and CDR2: SEHNR, FQNEAQ (reference sequence). The CDR3 runs to 13 residues. The CDR3 region has the DNA TGTGCCAGCAGAAGGGTGGTTGGCACTGAAGCTTTCTTT. Its translation: CASRRVVGTEAFF.

The chain uses TRBV7-8 and TRBJ2-1; no firm D call. The germline V gene has CDR1 SGHVS and CDR2 FQNEAQ. The V and J ends lost 3 bases and 5 bases respectively, with 2 bases between them. This CDR3 is built from 11 residues. CDR3 loop: CASSFDNEQFF. CDR3 DNA sequence: TGTGCCAGCAGCTTTGACAATGAGCAGTTCTTC. The whole variable domain, remainder taken from reference TRBV7-8 and TRBJ2-1, is GAGVSQSPRYKVAKRGQDVALRCDPISGHVSLFWYQQALGQGPEFLTYFQNEAQLDKSGLPSDRFFAERPEGSVSTLKIQRTQQEDSAVYLCASSFDNEQFFGPGTRLTVL.

V usage is TRBV10-3 and J usage is TRBJ2-1, with unresolved D. The J call may be in error: the DNA end matches TRBJ2-7 better. The CDR3 totals 15 residues. The germline V gene encodes CDR1 ENHRY and CDR2 SYGVKD. CDR3 nucleotides: TGTGCCATCAGTGAGTTAGAGTTCAGCCGCTACGAGCAGTACTTC. This translates into CAISELEFSRYEQYF.

The chain combines TRBV5-1 with TRBJ2-5; D unresolved. Germline V gene data show CDR1 as SGHRS and CDR2 as YFSETQ. V lost 0 bases, J lost 1 base, and 4 bases lay in between. This CDR3 comprises 13 residues. For the CDR3, the DNA is TGCGCCAGCAGCTTGGACATCCAAGAGACCCAGTACTTC. Its translation is CASSLDIQETQYF.

In its sample, this clonotype was seen a few times. The chain employs TRBV7-4 and TRBJ1-5; the match to TRBD1 covers 8 bases. The J segment lost 2 bases and the V segment lost 4 bases, leaving 7 bases of the junction unmatched. This CDR3 is 16 amino acids long. CDR1 is SGHVT and CDR2 is SQSDAQ in the germline V gene. As DNA, the CDR3 is TGTGCCAGCAGCTCCCAAGGACAGGGTGGCAATCAGCCCCAGCATTTT. It yields the protein CASSSQGQGGNQPQHF.

The rearrangement joins TRBV3-1 to TRBJ2-4; D gene ambiguous. The germline V gene has CDR1 LGHDT and CDR2 YNNKEL (reference sequence). Trimming took off 0 bases at V and 8 bases at J, with 14 bases between the two ends. This CDR3 is built from 15 residues. The CDR3 bases are TGTGCCAGCAGCCAAGATGTGGCTAGTACGGACATTCAGTACTTC. Protein product: CASSQDVASTDIQYF.

V is TRBV28 and J is TRBJ2-6; D is unresolved. Germline V gene data show CDR1 as MDHEN and CDR2 as SYDVKM. V lost 2 bases and J 3 bases, leaving 8 bases between the germline ends. The CDR3 covers 15 residues. The CDR3 loop is CASSLGEGGANVLTF. CDR3 bases: TGTGCCAGCAGTTTAGGGGAAGGTGGGGCCAACGTCCTGACTTTC.

This clonotype is judged medium-sized. This chain uses TRBV20-1 with TRBJ1-2; D remains ambiguous. The V gene's germline CDR1 is DFQATT and CDR2 SNEGSKA (reference sequence). V lost 3 bases to trimming and J lost 0 bases, with 11 bases between them. The CDR3 spans 14 residues. The CDR3 loop is CSARAGPANYGYTF. The CDR3 nucleotides are TGCAGTGCTAGGGCCGGGCCAGCTAACTATGGCTACACCTTC.

In DNA, the CDR3 is TGCGCCAGCAGCTTGGTGGGGAGAAATAATTACAATGAGCAGTTCTTC. Its protein product is CASSLVGRNNYNEQFF. This chain joins TRBV5-1 and TRBJ2-1; D may be TRBD2 (5 bases). The CDR3 is 16 residues long. V lost 0 bases and J lost 4, with 14 bases in between. Germline V gene data show CDR1 as SGHRS and CDR2 as YFSETQ.

V and J are TRBV1 and TRBJ2-1; TRBD2, the D gene given by the table, was not confirmed from the DNA. TRBV1 constitutes a pseudogene. The length of the CDR3 is 14 residues. For the CDR3, the DNA is TGCACCCGCGATCGGCGGGAGGGATACAATGAGCAGTTCTTC. Translated: CTRDRREGYNEQFF.

V is TRBV7-2 and J is TRBJ2-1; 9 bases line up with TRBD2. Trimming took 2 bases from V and 12 from J; bases not matched to a gene: 11. There are 15 residues in the CDR3. The germline V gene has CDR1 SGHTA and CDR2 FQGNSA. This CDR3 is CASSLMKRREGTQFF. In DNA, the CDR3 is TGTGCCAGCAGCTTAATGAAACGGCGGGAGGGGACGCAGTTCTTC.

The rearrangement joins TRBV20-1 to TRBJ2-5; TRBD2 matches at 10 bases. V lost 1 base, J lost 9 bases, and 2 bases stayed unmatched. Germline CDR1 and CDR2: DFQATT and SNEGSKA (reference sequence). The length of the CDR3 is 12 residues. The CDR3 is CSARGLAGPQYF. The CDR3 bases are TGCAGTGCTAGAGGACTAGCGGGTCCCCAGTACTTC.

CDR3 sequence: CASSPWWVVLGLEANEQFF. The CDR3 DNA reads TGTGCCAGCAGCCCGTGGTGGGTGGTTTTGGGACTAGAAGCCAATGAGCAGTTCTTC. The gene calls are TRBV7-9 and TRBJ2-1, with 8 bases fitting TRBD2. The J segment lost 6 bases and the V segment lost 5 bases, leaving 21 bases of the junction unmatched. The CDR3 is 19 amino acids. Per the germline V gene, CDR1 is SEHNR and CDR2 is FQNEAQ (reference sequence). Combining the CDR3 with reference TRBV7-9 and TRBJ2-1 gives the whole variable domain DTGVSQNPRHKITKRGQNVTFRCDPISEHNRLYWYRQTLGQGPEFLTYFQNEAQLEKSRLLSDRFSAERPKGSFSTLEIQRTEQGDSAMYLCASSPWWVVLGLEANEQFFGPGTRLTVL.

The rearrangement uses TRBV7-2 and TRBJ1-2, with 10 bases that match TRBD1. V lost 5 bases to trimming and J lost 0 bases; unmatched junction nucleotides: 15. The CDR3 length is 19 residues. The germline V gene has CDR1 SGHTA and CDR2 FQGNSA. The CDR3 loop reads CASSVRGTGATQANYGYTF. The CDR3 DNA follows: TGTGCCAGCAGCGTGAGGGGGACAGGGGCCACTCAAGCTAACTATGGCTACACCTTC.

This clonotype was found a few times. The chain is built from TRBV7-8 and TRBJ2-3, with 9 bases lining up with TRBD2. In germline, CDR1 is SGHVS, CDR2 FQNEAQ. Trimming at V came to 1 base and at J to 0 bases, leaving 8 bases not matched to a gene. This CDR3 region has 18 residues. CDR3 in amino acids: CASSLGLADLRSTDTQYF. CDR3 sequence (DNA): TGTGCCAGCAGCTTAGGACTAGCGGACCTGAGAAGCACAGATACGCAGTATTTT.

There are a few counts of this clonotype. The rearrangement joins TRBV6-1 to TRBJ2-1; 13 bases match TRBD2. Per the germline V gene, CDR1 is MNHNS and CDR2 is SASEGT. This CDR3 comprises 15 residues. The V segment lost 6 bases and the J segment 6 bases; nucleotides outside the gene matches: 5. The CDR3 DNA reads TGTGCCAGCAGACCAGGACTAGCGGGAGCCAATGAGCAGTTCTTC. Amino acids: CASRPGLAGANEQFF.

The table lists this clonotype with a few counts. The chain combines TRBV5-4 with TRBJ2-5, with 7 bases aligning to TRBD2. V shed 0 bases and J 5 bases; nucleotides not matched to a gene: 4. This CDR3 comprises 14 residues. Germline values: CDR1 SGHNT, CDR2 YYREEE (reference sequence). The CDR3 spells CASSLGSGIETQYF. The CDR3 nucleotides are TGTGCCAGCAGCTTGGGAAGCGGGATTGAGACCCAGTACTTC.

In DNA, the CDR3 is TGTGCCAGCAGCTTTCGGGGACTAGCGGAGTTCAATGAGCAGTTCTTC. Its protein product is CASSFRGLAEFNEQFF. The chain is built from TRBV11-3 and TRBJ2-1; TRBD2 matches 11 bases. V gave up 3 bases and J gave up 6 bases; unmatched junction bases: 7. The CDR3 has 16 residues. The germline gives CDR1 SGHNT, CDR2 YENEEA. Full variable domain (missing parts from reference TRBV11-3 and TRBJ2-1): EAGVVQSPRYKIIEKKQPVAFWCNPISGHNTLYWYLQNLGQGPELLIRYENEEAVDDSQLPKDRFSAERLKGVDSTLKIQPAELGDSAVYLCASSFRGLAEFNEQFFGPGTRLTVL.

This clonotype was recorded a few times. V gene TRBV30 combines with J gene TRBJ1-1; TRBD1 might be the D (5 bases). Germline-derived CDR1 and CDR2 are GTSNPN and SVGIG (reference sequence). V shed 3 bases and J shed 5 bases, with 13 bases lying between them. This CDR3 comprises 13 residues. CDR3 protein: CAWSEGRRTEAFF. Written as DNA, the CDR3 is TGTGCCTGGAGCGAGGGGCGTCGGACTGAAGCTTTCTTT. The full variable domain, its missing parts supplied by reference TRBV30 and TRBJ1-1, is SQTIHQWPATLVQPVGSPLSLECTVEGTSNPNLYWYRQAAGRGLQLLFYSVGIGQISSEVPQNLSASRPQDRQFILSSKKLLLSDSGFYLCAWSEGRRTEAFFGQGTRLTVV.

The chain couples TRBV6-4 to TRBJ2-1; TRBD2 might be the D (7 bases). Per germline, CDR1 MRHNA and CDR2 SNTAGT. The ends were cut back, 6 bases at V and 3 bases at J, with 18 bases in the middle. The CDR3 contains 16 residues. The CDR3 DNA follows: TGTGCCAGCAGCAACGAGGGGGGGGAAGGCTACAATGAGCAGTTCTTC. This codes for CASSNEGGEGYNEQFF.